This T cell receptor (beta chain) is from a study of shared clonotypes between healthy human individuals. Study-wide results and caveats: Represented diversity, genetic and exposure-history alike, was limited by few donors. Investigators expected sequencing depth to affect clonotype sharing among donors.

Everyone who donated was a Caucasian adult who lived in Nashville, Tennessee. It was on ten immunoSEQ deep assay plates that unsorted PBMC DNA was sequenced. Only in-frame clones appear in the TCRdb table, and some are missing; sequencing was by immunoSEQ multiplex PCR. The repertoire holds fewer than 600,000 clones, around three quarters seen once, with more than 10% in the top ten. This clone has only one observation. Its antigen remains unidentified. This clonotype was obtained from a middle-aged woman in good health. Some clones in this sample may be carry-over from other donors' samples. Specimen: PBMCs.

The CDR3 spells CASSDRGVETQYF. The CDR3 DNA sequence: TGTGCCAGCAGTGACAGGGGAGTAGAGACCCAGTACTTC. The chain carries TRBV2 and TRBJ2-5, with a tentative D call TRBD1 (6 bases). The V end lost 3 bases, the J end lost 4 bases, and 9 bases lay between the germline ends. The CDR3 runs 13 residues. Per the germline V gene, CDR1 is SNHLY and CDR2 is FYNNEI.